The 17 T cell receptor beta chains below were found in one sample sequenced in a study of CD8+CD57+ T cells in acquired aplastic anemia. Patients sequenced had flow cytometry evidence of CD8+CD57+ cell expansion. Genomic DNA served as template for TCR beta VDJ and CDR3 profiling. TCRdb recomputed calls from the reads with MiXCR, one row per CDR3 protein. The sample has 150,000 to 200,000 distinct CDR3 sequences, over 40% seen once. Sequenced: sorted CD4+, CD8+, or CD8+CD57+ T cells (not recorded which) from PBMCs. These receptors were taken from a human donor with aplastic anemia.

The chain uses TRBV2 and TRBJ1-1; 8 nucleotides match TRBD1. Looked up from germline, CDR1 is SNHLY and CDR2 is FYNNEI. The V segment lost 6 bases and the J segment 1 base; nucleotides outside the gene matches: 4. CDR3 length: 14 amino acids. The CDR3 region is CASRPGQGNTEAFF. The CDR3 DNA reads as TGTGCCAGCAGGCCCGGACAGGGGAACACTGAAGCTTTCTTT.

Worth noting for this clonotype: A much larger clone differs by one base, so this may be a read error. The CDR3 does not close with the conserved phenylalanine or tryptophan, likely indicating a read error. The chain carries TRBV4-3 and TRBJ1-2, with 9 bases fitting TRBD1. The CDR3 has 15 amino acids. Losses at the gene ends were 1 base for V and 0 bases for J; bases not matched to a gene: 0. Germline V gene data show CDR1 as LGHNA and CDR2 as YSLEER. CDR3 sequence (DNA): TGCGCCAGCAGCCAAGGACAGGGGGCTAACTATGGCTACACCTCC. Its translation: CASSQGQGANYGYTS.

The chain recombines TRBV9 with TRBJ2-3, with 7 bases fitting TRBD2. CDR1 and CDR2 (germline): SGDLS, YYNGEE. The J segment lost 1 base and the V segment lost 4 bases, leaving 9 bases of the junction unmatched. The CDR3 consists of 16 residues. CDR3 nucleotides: TGTGCCAGCAGCTCAATGGGGCTAGCGGGCACAGATACGCAGTATTTT. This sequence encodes CASSSMGLAGTDTQYF.

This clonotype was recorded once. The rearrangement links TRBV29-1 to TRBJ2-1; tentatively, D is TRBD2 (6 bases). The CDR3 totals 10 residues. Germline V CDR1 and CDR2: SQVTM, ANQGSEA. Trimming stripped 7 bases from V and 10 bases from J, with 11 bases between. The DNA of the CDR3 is TGCAGCGCGCGGGCGGGAGAGCAGTTCTTC. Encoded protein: CSARAGEQFF.

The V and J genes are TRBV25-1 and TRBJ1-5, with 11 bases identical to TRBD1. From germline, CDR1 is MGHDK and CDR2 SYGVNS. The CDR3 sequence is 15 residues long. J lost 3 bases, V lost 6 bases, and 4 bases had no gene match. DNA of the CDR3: TGTGCCAGCAGAGGACAGGGGGCCTCCAATCAGCCCCAGCATTTT. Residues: CASRGQGASNQPQHF.

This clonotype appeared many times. Written as DNA, the CDR3 is TGCGCCAGCAGCCAAGATTCACGGAATAATCAGCCCCAGCATTTT. Translated: CASSQDSRNNQPQHF. The chain couples TRBV4-3 to TRBJ1-5; D is ambiguous. Germline loops: CDR1 LGHNA, CDR2 YSLEER. The CDR3 is 15 amino acids. The ends were cut back, 0 bases at V and 4 bases at J, with 10 bases in the middle.

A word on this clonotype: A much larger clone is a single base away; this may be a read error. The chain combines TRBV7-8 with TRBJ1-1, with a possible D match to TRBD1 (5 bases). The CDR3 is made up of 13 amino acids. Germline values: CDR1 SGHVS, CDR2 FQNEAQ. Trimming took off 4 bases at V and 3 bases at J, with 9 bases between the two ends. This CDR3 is CASSSGRHTEAFF. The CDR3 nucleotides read TGTGCCAGCAGCTCGGGACGGCACACTGAAGCTTTCTTT.

CDR3: CASSATGGGYGYTF. The CDR3 coding sequence is TGTGCCAGCAGCGCGACAGGGGGTGGATATGGCTACACCTTC. The V call is TRBV7-2, the J call TRBJ1-2; TRBD1 matches at 9 bases. The CDR3 contains 14 residues. Germline V gene lookup returns CDR1 SGHTA and CDR2 FQGNSA. The junction had 6 bases not matched to a gene; V was cut back by 5 bases and J by 5 bases.

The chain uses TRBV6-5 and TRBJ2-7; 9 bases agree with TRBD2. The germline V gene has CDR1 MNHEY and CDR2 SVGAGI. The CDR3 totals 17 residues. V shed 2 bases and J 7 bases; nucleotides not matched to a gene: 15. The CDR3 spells CASSYPSFSGSGGEQYF. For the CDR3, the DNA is TGTGCCAGCAGTTACCCTTCTTTTAGCGGGAGTGGTGGAGAGCAGTACTTC.

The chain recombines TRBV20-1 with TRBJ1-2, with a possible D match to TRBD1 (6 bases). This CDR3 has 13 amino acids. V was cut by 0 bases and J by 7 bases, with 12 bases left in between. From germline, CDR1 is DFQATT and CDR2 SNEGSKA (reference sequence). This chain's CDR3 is CSARDYRVVGYTF. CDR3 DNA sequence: TGCAGTGCTAGAGACTACAGGGTAGTTGGCTACACCTTC.

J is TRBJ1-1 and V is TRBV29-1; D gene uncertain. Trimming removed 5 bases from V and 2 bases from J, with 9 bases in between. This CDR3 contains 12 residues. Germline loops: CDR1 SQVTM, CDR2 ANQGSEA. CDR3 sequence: CSVLTDNTEAFF. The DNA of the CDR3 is TGCAGCGTTCTTACAGATAACACTGAAGCTTTCTTT.

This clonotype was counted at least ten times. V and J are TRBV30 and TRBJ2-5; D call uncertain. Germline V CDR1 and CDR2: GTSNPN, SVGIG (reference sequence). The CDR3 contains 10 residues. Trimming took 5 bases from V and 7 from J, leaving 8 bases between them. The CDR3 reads CAWQRGTQYF. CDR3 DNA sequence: TGTGCCTGGCAAAGAGGGACCCAGTACTTC.

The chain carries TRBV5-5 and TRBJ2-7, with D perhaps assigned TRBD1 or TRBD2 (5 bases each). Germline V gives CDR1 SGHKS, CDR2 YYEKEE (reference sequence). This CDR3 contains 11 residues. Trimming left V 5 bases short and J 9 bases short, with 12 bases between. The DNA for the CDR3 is TGTGCCAGCAGACCCCCGGGGCCGCAGTACTTC. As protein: CASRPPGPQYF.

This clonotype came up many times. The CDR3 nucleotides are TGCAGCGTTGTGGACGGGCTACTAGCCAAAAACATTCAGTACTTC. Amino acid sequence: CSVVDGLLAKNIQYF. The chain carries TRBV29-1 and TRBJ2-4; D ambiguous. CDR3 size: 15 residues. CDR1 SQVTM and CDR2 ANQGSEA come from the germline V gene. Trimming removed 4 bases from V and 0 bases from J, with 13 bases in between.

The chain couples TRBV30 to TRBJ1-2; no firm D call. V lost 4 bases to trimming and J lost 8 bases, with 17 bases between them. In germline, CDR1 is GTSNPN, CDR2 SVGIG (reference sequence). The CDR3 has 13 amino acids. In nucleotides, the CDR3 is TGTGCCTGGAAGCTCCGGGCACCCGGAGGCTACACCTTC. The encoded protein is CAWKLRAPGGYTF. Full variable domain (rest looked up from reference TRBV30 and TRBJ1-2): SQTIHQWPATLVQPVGSPLSLECTVEGTSNPNLYWYRQAAGRGLQLLFYSVGIGQISSEVPQNLSASRPQDRQFILSSKKLLLSDSGFYLCAWKLRAPGGYTFGSGTRLTVV.

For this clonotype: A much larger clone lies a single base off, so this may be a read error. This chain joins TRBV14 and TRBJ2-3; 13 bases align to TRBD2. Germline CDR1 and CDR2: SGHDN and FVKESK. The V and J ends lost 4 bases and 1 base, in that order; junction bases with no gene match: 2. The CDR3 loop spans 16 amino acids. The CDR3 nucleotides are TGTGCCAGCAGCCGACTAGCGGGGGGCTGCACAGATACGCAGTATTTT. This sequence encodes CASSRLAGGCTDTQYF.

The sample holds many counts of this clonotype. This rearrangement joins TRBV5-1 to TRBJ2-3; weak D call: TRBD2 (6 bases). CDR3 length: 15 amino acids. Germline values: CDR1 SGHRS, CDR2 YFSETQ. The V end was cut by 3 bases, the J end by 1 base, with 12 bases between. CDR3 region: CASSSRDSGTDTQYF. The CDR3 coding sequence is TGCGCCAGCAGCTCCCGGGACTCCGGCACAGATACGCAGTATTTT.